This T cell receptor (beta chain) was profiled in a study of T cells after yellow fever vaccination. Points from the study as a whole: At around 95% for CD4 and about 88% for CD8, most primary-vaccination clones showed up again after the booster.

This clonotype was counted only a few times. Its target is unknown. Using its own MiXCR run on the 5' RACE reads, TCRdb lists one record per CDR3 protein. The sample shows some 150,000 distinct CDR3 sequences, around 9.3% of them seen only once. V lost 2 bases to trimming and J lost 3 bases, with 6 bases between them. The germline V gene encodes CDR1 GTSNPN and CDR2 SVGIG (reference sequence). The CDR3 contains 12 residues. The gene calls are TRBV30 and TRBJ2-3, with D possibly being TRBD1 or TRBD2 (5 bases each). Sequencing was performed on CD8+ T cells sorted from PBMCs, taken 45 days after the yellow fever booster vaccination. The source of this sequence is a man younger than 30 who received the YFV17D yellow fever vaccine. The CDR3: CAWSWGTDTQYF. In DNA form, the CDR3 reads TGTGCCTGGAGTTGGGGGACAGATACGCAGTATTTT.